These 24 T cell receptor beta chains share one sample of origin, sequenced in a study of OX40 agonist ivuxolimab in advanced cancers. The repertoire was sequenced with immunoSEQ multiplex PCR; TCRdb's copy has only in-frame clones and lacks some. The sample lists some 150,000 clones, roughly 91% occurring once. This specimen consisted of CD4+ or CD8+ T cells sorted from blood, obtained in a trial of the OX40 agonist ivuxolimab. The receptors here all came from an adult with an advanced solid tumor such as melanoma, head and neck, liver or kidney cancer.

The chain carries TRBV27 and TRBJ2-7; 12 positions agree with TRBD1. The CDR3 runs 14 residues. From germline, CDR1 is MNHEY and CDR2 SMNVEV (reference sequence). With V trimmed by 4 bases and J by 7 bases, 5 bases remained unmatched. CDR3 sequence: CASSWGQGAGEQYF. CDR3 in DNA: TGTGCCAGCAGTTGGGGACAGGGGGCCGGGGAGCAGTACTTC.

The genes are TRBV27 and TRBJ2-7, with 9 bases identical to TRBD2. Per germline, CDR1 MNHEY and CDR2 SMNVEV (reference sequence). The CDR3 length is 15 residues. V lost 3 bases to trimming and J lost 1 base; unmatched junction nucleotides: 4. DNA of the CDR3: TGTGCCAGCAGTTTTTTAGCGGGGGTATCCTACGAGCAGTACTTC. Translated: CASSFLAGVSYEQYF.

The CDR3 loop reads CAWSVGTSGKGTGELFF. The CDR3 DNA reads as TGTGCCTGGAGTGTAGGGACTAGCGGGAAAGGCACCGGGGAGCTGTTTTTT. The chain links TRBV30 to TRBJ2-2; 13 bases align to TRBD2. This CDR3 region has 17 residues. V shed 0 bases, J shed 4 bases, and the junction held 5 bases outside the gene matches. CDR1 is GTSNPN and CDR2 is SVGIG in the germline V gene (reference sequence).

V and J are TRBV11-2 and TRBJ1-3, with D unclear. This CDR3 region has 14 residues. The germline CDR1 and CDR2 sequences are SGHAT and FQNNGV. Trimming left V 0 bases short and J 2 bases short, with 5 bases between. The CDR3 region is CASSLDRTGNTIYF. In DNA form, the CDR3 reads TGTGCCAGCAGCTTAGACAGGACTGGAAACACCATATATTTT.

The chain uses TRBV2 and TRBJ1-2, with D tentatively TRBD1 (6 bases). The germline V gene encodes CDR1 SNHLY and CDR2 FYNNEI. The CDR3 spans 13 residues. V was shortened by 6 bases and J by 4 bases, with 12 bases between the two germline ends. CDR3 loop: CASSLRGSYGYTF. In nucleotides, the CDR3 is TGTGCCAGCAGCCTCAGGGGAAGCTATGGCTACACCTTC.

The V call is TRBV7-2, the J call TRBJ2-5; D possibly corresponds to TRBD2 (7 bases). The CDR3 contains 14 residues. Germline V CDR1 and CDR2: SGHTA, FQGNSA. V was trimmed by 6 bases and J by 1 base, leaving 12 bases between them. CDR3 loop: CASRGGRGQETQYF. DNA for the CDR3: TGTGCCAGCAGGGGGGGGCGGGGCCAAGAGACCCAGTACTTC.

The chain employs TRBV19 and TRBJ1-4, with 7 bases aligning to TRBD1. V lost 5 bases and J lost 5; bases outside the gene matches: 5. CDR3 length: 14 amino acids. In germline, CDR1 is LNHDA, CDR2 SQIVND (reference sequence). This CDR3 reads CASSQQGRNEKLFF. The CDR3, as DNA: TGTGCCAGTAGTCAACAGGGGCGAAATGAAAAACTGTTTTTT.

The rearrangement links TRBV29-1 to TRBJ2-1, with 14 bases that match TRBD2. Unmatched junction bases numbered 6, after V lost 8 bases and J lost 3 bases. Germline values: CDR1 SQVTM, CDR2 ANQGSEA. This CDR3 spans 15 amino acids. The CDR3 here is CSTGLAGDFYNEQFF. The CDR3 coding sequence is TGCAGCACGGGACTAGCGGGGGATTTCTACAATGAGCAGTTCTTC.

The chain employs TRBV15 and TRBJ1-1, with D uncertain. Trimming cost V 0 bases and J 2 bases, with 4 bases left between them. Looked up from germline, CDR1 is LNHNV and CDR2 is YYDKDF (reference sequence). This CDR3 has 13 amino acids. Here the CDR3 DNA reads TGTGCCACCAGCAGAGAGGGTAACACTGAAGCTTTCTTT. Its protein is CATSREGNTEAFF.

The chain employs TRBV10-3 and TRBJ1-1; 9 bases are a match to TRBD1. CDR3 size: 15 residues. Germline lookup yields CDR1 ENHRY and CDR2 SYGVKD. V shed 9 bases and J 1 base; nucleotides not matched to a gene: 9. The CDR3 sequence is CAINSLGQGNTEAFF. The CDR3 DNA is TGTGCCATAAATAGCTTGGGACAGGGGAACACTGAAGCTTTCTTT.

The chain carries TRBV11-2 and TRBJ2-5; D not resolved. Per germline, CDR1 SGHAT and CDR2 FQNNGV. The CDR3 is 13 residues long. Trimming shortened V by 1 base and J by 1 base, and 4 bases separated the two germline ends. CDR3 sequence: CASSLGAQETQYF. CDR3 DNA: TGTGCCAGCAGCTTAGGGGCCCAAGAGACCCAGTACTTC.

In nucleotides, the CDR3 is TGTGCCAGCAGCCTCGGGACCGCGGAGTACAGAGATACGCAGTATTTT. The encoded protein is CASSLGTAEYRDTQYF. The gene calls are TRBV4-2 and TRBJ2-3; D could derive from TRBD1 or TRBD2 (5 bases each). V gave up 4 bases and J gave up 5 bases, with 19 bases separating them. The germline CDR1 and CDR2 sequences are LGHNA and YNFKEQ. The CDR3 totals 16 residues.

The rearrangement uses TRBV12-5 and TRBJ2-2, with D perhaps assigned TRBD1 or TRBD2 (5 bases each). The CDR3 is made up of 19 amino acids. The ends were cut back, 3 bases at V and 3 bases at J, with 23 bases in the middle. CDR1 and CDR2 from the germline V gene are LGHNT and FRNRAP. The CDR3 region has the DNA TGTGCTAGTGGTTTCGGGCGCCAGGGAATCCCGGGGTACACCGGGGAGCTGTTTTTT. Translating gives CASGFGRQGIPGYTGELFF.

The J gene is TRBJ1-6, the V gene TRBV5-5; no clear D. Germline CDR1 SGHKS, CDR2 YYEKEE (reference sequence). Trimming stripped 4 bases from V and 0 bases from J, with 17 bases between. The CDR3 length is 18 residues. CDR3 region: CASSPGEKISSYNSPLHF. In nucleotides, the CDR3 is TGTGCCAGCAGCCCCGGCGAGAAAATCAGCTCCTATAATTCACCCCTCCACTTT.

The rearrangement joins TRBV7-2 to TRBJ2-7; 7 bases align to TRBD1. V trimming: 1 base; J trimming: 7 bases; junction bases outside the gene matches: 7. This CDR3 is built from 14 residues. Germline CDR1 and CDR2: SGHTA and FQGNSA. The CDR3 is CASSLVGAGGEQYF. CDR3 in DNA: TGTGCCAGCAGCTTAGTTGGGGCAGGGGGAGAGCAGTACTTC.

This chain uses TRBV5-8 with TRBJ2-7; TRBD2 agrees at 8 bases. The CDR3 has 13 residues. Germline lookup yields CDR1 SGHTS and CDR2 YDEGEE. The V segment lost 2 bases and the J segment 6 bases; nucleotides outside the gene matches: 4. CDR3 DNA sequence: TGTGCCAGCAGCTTAGTTAGCGGGACCGAGCAGTACTTC. Residues: CASSLVSGTEQYF.

This rearrangement joins TRBV28 to TRBJ1-2; tentative D call: TRBD1 (6 bases). There are 15 residues in the CDR3. From germline, CDR1 is MDHEN and CDR2 SYDVKM. V lost 3 bases and J 5 bases, leaving 16 bases between the germline ends. The CDR3 reads CASSFGTRGGYGYTF. The CDR3 DNA is TGTGCCAGCAGTTTCGGGACAAGAGGGGGTTATGGCTACACCTTC.

Here the CDR3 reads CASSEAAGYNEQFF. The DNA for the CDR3 is TGTGCCAGCAGTGAAGCTGCGGGCTACAATGAGCAGTTCTTC. The gene calls are TRBV6-1 and TRBJ2-1, with a weak D call TRBD2 (5 bases). CDR1 and CDR2 from the germline V gene are MNHNS and SASEGT. Trimming cost V 0 bases and J 3 bases, with 6 bases left between them. The CDR3 consists of 14 residues.

CDR3 bases: TGTGCCAGTAGTTCCGGGGACAGTTCTTGGGGAGAGCAGTTCTTC. Translation gives CASSSGDSSWGEQFF. The rearrangement links TRBV19 to TRBJ2-1, with 7 bases identical to TRBD1. The CDR3 sequence is 15 residues long. Per the germline V gene, CDR1 is LNHDA and CDR2 is SQIVND (reference sequence). The V gene end was trimmed by 5 bases and the J gene end by 10 bases; junction bases not matched to a gene: 14.

The genes are TRBV5-6 and TRBJ1-4; D uncertain. The CDR3 is made up of 14 amino acids. The V and J ends lost 4 bases and 5 bases respectively, with 12 bases between them. Germline V gene lookup returns CDR1 SGHDT and CDR2 YYEEEE. The CDR3 sequence: CASSIDPANEKLFF. DNA of the CDR3: TGTGCCAGCAGCATAGATCCTGCGAATGAAAAACTGTTTTTT.

Points on this clone: The junction does not match germline at one end; this may be a read error. This chain uses TRBV18 with TRBJ2-7, with a tentative D call TRBD1 (8 bases). The CDR3 runs 15 residues. CDR1 and CDR2 (germline): KGHSH, LQKENI. The DNA for the CDR3 is TGTGCCAGCCCACCAAACAGGGGGGGTACCTACGAGCAGTACTTC. Residues: CASPPNRGGTYEQYF. Drawing the rest from reference TRBV18 and TRBJ2-7, the complete variable domain is NAGVMQNPRHLVRRRGQEARLRCSPMKGHSHVYWYRQLPEEGLKFMVYLQKENIIDESGMPKERFSAEFPKEGPSILRIQQVVRGDSAAYFCASPPNRGGTYEQYFGPGTRLTVT.

This chain uses TRBV9 with TRBJ2-3; perhaps TRBD1 as D (6 bases). This CDR3 comprises 13 residues. Trimming left V 3 bases short and J 4 bases short, with 9 bases between. Germline CDR1 is SGDLS and CDR2 is YYNGEE. The DNA of the CDR3 is TGTGCCAGCAGCGGGGGGCCTCCAGATACGCAGTATTTT. This codes for CASSGGPPDTQYF.

The gene calls are TRBV9 and TRBJ1-2; tentative D call: TRBD1 (6 bases). Trimming removed 3 bases at V and 0 bases at J, with 15 bases between. CDR3 length equals 16 residues. Germline V gives CDR1 SGDLS, CDR2 YYNGEE. DNA of the CDR3: TGTGCCAGCAGCGCCCAGGACAGCAGGACTAACTATGGCTACACCTTC. It is translated as CASSAQDSRTNYGYTF.

This clone has only one observation. The chain links TRBV5-5 to TRBJ1-4, with TRBD1 as a possible D gene (6 bases). This CDR3 has 15 residues. The germline gives CDR1 SGHKS, CDR2 YYEKEE (reference sequence). Between the trimmed V and J ends, which lost 1 base and 2 bases, there was a span of 9 bases. DNA of the CDR3: TGTGCCAGCAGCTTGAGAGGGGGGACTAATGAAAAACTGTTTTTT. Translating it yields CASSLRGGTNEKLFF.